The 19 T cell receptor beta chains below were found in one sample sequenced in a study of T-cell reconstitution after alpha-beta-depleted transplantation in children. Unique molecular identifiers were built into the TCRbeta library. MiXCR was run by TCRdb on the PCR reads, yielding one entry per CDR3 protein. The data show under 250,000 distinct CDR3 sequences, 5.5% to 7% seen once. The sequences come from PBMCs, collected before TCRalphabeta/CD19-depleted stem cell transplant. These receptors originate from a boy aged 2 to 10 with acute lymphoblastic leukemia, due to receive a stem cell transplant.

Many counts were recorded for this clonotype. The chain links TRBV28 to TRBJ2-3; no clear D gene. CDR1 is MDHEN and CDR2 is SYDVKM in the germline V gene. V lost 6 bases and J 0 bases, leaving 4 bases between the germline ends. This CDR3 contains 12 residues. This CDR3 reads CASRSSTDTQYF. The CDR3 region has the DNA TGTGCCAGCAGGTCTAGCACAGATACGCAGTATTTT.

This clonotype was picked up many times. The V call is TRBV29-1, the J call TRBJ2-3, with D possibly being TRBD1 or TRBD2 (5 bases each). The length of the CDR3 is 12 residues. Trimming took off 6 bases at V and 5 bases at J, with 12 bases between the two ends. Germline loops: CDR1 SQVTM, CDR2 ANQGSEA. The CDR3 loop reads CSVPRAGDTQYF. CDR3 in DNA: TGCAGCGTCCCCAGGGCGGGAGATACGCAGTATTTT.

In its sample, this clonotype was seen many times. This sequence joins TRBV7-8 and TRBJ1-5; D unclear. Germline lookup yields CDR1 SGHVS and CDR2 FQNEAQ. Trimming removed 3 bases from V and 5 bases from J, with 8 bases in between. The CDR3 loop spans 13 amino acids. The CDR3 loop is CASSFSRDQPQHF. The CDR3 DNA follows: TGTGCCAGCAGCTTCTCGAGGGATCAGCCCCAGCATTTT.

In its sample, this clonotype was seen many times. The CDR3 nucleotides are TGTGCCAGCAGCTTTTACGCCTCTGGGGCCAACGTCCTGACTTTC. Translated, it gives CASSFYASGANVLTF. This chain joins TRBV5-6 and TRBJ2-6; no reliable D call. V was clipped by 2 bases and J by 0 bases, with 6 bases between them. The CDR3 is 15 amino acids. Germline V gives CDR1 SGHDT, CDR2 YYEEEE.

This clonotype was seen at least ten times. The chain uses TRBV28 and TRBJ1-2; D call uncertain. The germline V gene has CDR1 MDHEN and CDR2 SYDVKM. This CDR3 contains 14 residues. Trimming stripped 5 bases from V and 0 bases from J, with 10 bases between. CDR3 nucleotides: TGTGCCAGCAGTCAAAACCCCCCTAACTATGGCTACACCTTC. Amino acid sequence: CASSQNPPNYGYTF.

This clonotype was counted many times. DNA of the CDR3: TGTGCCAGCAGTGTTTTCGGTTCCCAGCATTTT. Protein sequence: CASSVFGSQHF. This chain uses TRBV25-1 with TRBJ1-5, with D unclear. V was trimmed by 4 bases and J by 11 bases, leaving 9 bases between them. Per the germline V gene, CDR1 is MGHDK and CDR2 is SYGVNS. CDR3 length: 11 amino acids.

This clonotype has only a few counts. The genes are TRBV5-4 and TRBJ1-4; no reliable D call. This CDR3 spans 15 amino acids. V dropped 4 bases and J dropped 0 bases, with 10 bases sitting between them. Germline CDR1 reads SGHNT; CDR2 reads YYREEE (reference sequence). The CDR3 DNA reads as TGTGCCAGCAGCGGCGGGCCTCCAACTAATGAAAAACTGTTTTTT. This sequence encodes CASSGGPPTNEKLFF.

This clonotype was detected many times. This chain connects TRBV10-2 to TRBJ1-1, with D maybe TRBD1 (5 bases). The V gene's germline CDR1 is WSHSY and CDR2 SAAADI. The CDR3 has 12 amino acids. The V and J ends lost 7 bases and 3 bases respectively, with 9 bases between them. The CDR3 DNA follows: TGCGCCAGCACGACGGGGGACACTGAAGCTTTCTTT. As protein: CASTTGDTEAFF.

This clonotype was seen more than once but under ten times. V and J are TRBV6-5 and TRBJ2-7; 8 bases map to TRBD2. Germline lookup yields CDR1 MNHEY and CDR2 SVGAGI. The CDR3 consists of 13 residues. V was clipped by 8 bases and J by 4 bases; unmatched bases: 7. CDR3 DNA sequence: TGTGCCAGCCGAGCGGGAGCTGTTTACGAGCAGTACTTC. Protein sequence: CASRAGAVYEQYF.

This clonotype was recorded many times. This chain links TRBV12-3 or TRBV12-4 with TRBJ1-1, with 10 bases matching TRBD1. Trimming at V came to 5 bases and at J to 3 bases, leaving 9 bases not matched to a gene. This CDR3 contains 16 residues. CDR3 coding DNA: TGTGCCAGCAGTCTCGGACAGGGGGGGACTTACACTGAAGCTTTCTTT. It encodes CASSLGQGGTYTEAFF.

This clonotype was seen only a few times. This chain connects TRBV27 to TRBJ1-1; TRBD1 matches at 8 bases. Germline CDR1 reads MNHEY; CDR2 reads SMNVEV (reference sequence). The CDR3 sequence is 14 residues long. V was clipped by 3 bases and J by 4 bases; unmatched bases: 4. This chain's CDR3 is CASSLNRGSTEAFF. The DNA for the CDR3 is TGTGCCAGCAGTTTGAACAGGGGGAGCACTGAAGCTTTCTTT.

This clonotype was counted ten times or more. V is TRBV12-3 or TRBV12-4 and J is TRBJ2-1; 8 bases are a match to TRBD2. V lost 3 bases to trimming and J lost 7 bases; unmatched junction nucleotides: 8. CDR3 length: 15 amino acids. The CDR3 is CASSFGAGVQNEQFF. The CDR3 DNA follows: TGTGCCAGCAGTTTCGGAGCGGGAGTGCAGAATGAGCAGTTCTTC.

The rearrangement uses TRBV28 and TRBJ2-1; weak D call: TRBD1 (6 bases). The V and J ends lost 4 bases and 6 bases respectively, with 10 bases between them. This CDR3 contains 13 residues. Germline-derived CDR1 and CDR2 are MDHEN and SYDVKM. The CDR3 reads CASSYRVANEQFF. DNA of the CDR3: TGTGCCAGCAGTTACAGGGTTGCCAATGAGCAGTTCTTC.

This clonotype was seen many times. The chain employs TRBV4-2 and TRBJ2-7; 9 positions match TRBD2. Losses at the gene ends were 0 bases for V and 6 bases for J; bases not matched to a gene: 6. Germline CDR1 LGHNA, CDR2 YNFKEQ. CDR3 length: 15 amino acids. The CDR3 loop reads CASSQEVAGAREQYF. The DNA for the CDR3 is TGTGCCAGCAGCCAAGAGGTAGCGGGAGCCCGCGAGCAGTACTTC.

J is TRBJ2-5 and V is TRBV15; D not resolved. The CDR3 length is 14 residues. The germline V gene encodes CDR1 LNHNV and CDR2 YYDKDF (reference sequence). The ends were cut back, 0 bases at V and 0 bases at J, with 5 bases in the middle. The CDR3 coding sequence is TGTGCCACCAGCAGAGACAGGTACCAAGAGACCCAGTACTTC. This codes for CATSRDRYQETQYF.

This clonotype was detected a few times. The V call is TRBV15, the J call TRBJ2-1; 9 bases match TRBD1. Germline V CDR1 and CDR2: LNHNV, YYDKDF (reference sequence). Trimming removed 0 bases from V and 9 bases from J; junction bases left unmatched: 12. The CDR3 contains 17 residues. This CDR3 is CATSRDWLGDRVAEQFF. The CDR3 coding sequence is TGTGCCACCAGCAGAGATTGGCTGGGGGACAGGGTGGCTGAGCAGTTCTTC.

This clonotype has a count of ten or more. The chain couples TRBV3-1 to TRBJ2-1, with TRBD2 matching over 13 bases. In germline, CDR1 is LGHDT, CDR2 YNNKEL (reference sequence). V was clipped by 4 bases and J by 5 bases; unmatched bases: 5. CDR3 length: 16 residues. The CDR3 spells CASSPRTSGGNNEQFF. CDR3 DNA: TGTGCCAGCAGCCCCAGGACTAGCGGGGGTAACAATGAGCAGTTCTTC.

The genes are TRBV19 and TRBJ2-2; D may be TRBD1 or TRBD2 (5 bases each). CDR1 and CDR2 from the germline V gene are LNHDA and SQIVND (reference sequence). The CDR3 is 16 residues long. Trimming removed 6 bases at V and 6 bases at J, with 20 bases between. CDR3 amino acids: CASRAGTPTRAGELFF. Here the CDR3 DNA reads TGTGCCAGTAGAGCCGGGACCCCGACTCGGGCCGGGGAGCTGTTTTTT.

This clonotype showed up just a few times. CDR3: CASSLPGYTEAFF. CDR3 nucleotide sequence: TGTGCCAGCAGCTTACCAGGGTATACTGAAGCTTTCTTT. The J gene is TRBJ1-1, the V gene TRBV7-9; the D gene is possibly TRBD1 (5 bases). The V and J ends lost 2 bases and 5 bases respectively, with 9 bases between them. The CDR3 contains 13 residues. CDR1 SEHNR and CDR2 FQNEAQ come from the germline V gene (reference sequence).